This entry lists 25 T cell receptor beta chains sequenced from one sample in a study of T cells in Graves' hyperthyroidism and ophthalmopathy. Amplification targeted TCR beta CDR3 regions from RNA transcripts. Using the HTBI primer set, a first-round RT-PCR was run on the TCR CDR3. TCRdb processed the multiplex PCR reads anew with MiXCR; each CDR3 protein has one entry. The repertoire holds more than 500,000 distinct CDR3 sequences, 13% to 15% seen once, with 11% to 15% in the top ten. The sequenced sample was blood. The receptors here all came from a woman aged 40 to 55 with Graves' hyperthyroidism.

This clonotype has just a few counts. The chain joins TRBV28 to TRBJ2-3; D is perhaps TRBD1 (6 bases). Germline values: CDR1 MDHEN, CDR2 SYDVKM. The CDR3 extends over 16 amino acids. The V gene lost 5 bases and the J gene lost 1 base, with 16 bases spanning the gap. CDR3 nucleotides: TGTGCCAGCAGTCATCCACAGGGCCGGGGCACAGATACGCAGTATTTT. Its protein is CASSHPQGRGTDTQYF. The variable domain in full, completed from reference TRBV28 and TRBJ2-3, reads DVKVTQSSRYLVKRTGEKVFLECVQDMDHENMFWYRQDPGLGLRLIYFSYDVKMKEKGDIPEGYSVSREKKERFSLILESASTNQTSMYLCASSHPQGRGTDTQYFGPGTRLTVL.

This clonotype was counted only a few times. The rearrangement links TRBV6-1 to TRBJ2-7, with 9 bases matching TRBD1. CDR3 length: 17 amino acids. Trimming at V came to 3 bases and at J to 0 bases, leaving 9 bases not matched to a gene. Germline CDR1 is MNHNS and CDR2 is SASEGT. The CDR3 region is CASSERGQGQISYEQYF. Here the CDR3 DNA reads TGTGCCAGCAGTGAGAGGGGACAGGGCCAGATCTCCTACGAGCAGTACTTC.

The table lists this clonotype with many counts. The chain carries TRBV6-1 and TRBJ2-3; 10 positions match TRBD1. Germline CDR1 reads MNHNS; CDR2 reads SASEGT. Trimming at V came to 6 bases and at J to 6 bases, leaving 12 bases not matched to a gene. The CDR3 is made up of 16 amino acids. Written as DNA, the CDR3 is TGTGCCAGCAGCCGCGGCGGGACAGGGGCAGCGGATACGCAGTATTTT. It codes for CASSRGGTGAADTQYF.

This clonotype was seen a few times. This chain connects TRBV20-1 to TRBJ1-2; D call uncertain. This CDR3 region has 15 residues. V was cut by 5 bases and J by 1 base, with 17 bases left in between. Germline assignment: CDR1 DFQATT and CDR2 SNEGSKA (reference sequence). This chain's CDR3 is CSASQGEAVNYGYTF. DNA of the CDR3: TGCAGTGCTTCCCAAGGCGAGGCGGTTAACTATGGCTACACCTTC.

With respect to this clonotype: Being one base from a much bigger clone, this may be a read error. The genes are TRBV9 and TRBJ2-3; TRBD1 agrees at 9 bases. The CDR3 is 15 amino acids. Germline V gene lookup returns CDR1 SGDLS and CDR2 YYNGEE. The CDR3 DNA is TGTGCCAACAGCGTACCAGGGACAGGGACAGATACGCAGTATTTT. Its protein product is CANSVPGTGTDTQYF.

This clonotype showed up many times. The chain couples TRBV3-1 to TRBJ1-2; possibly TRBD1 for D (5 bases). Trimming left V 1 base short and J 4 bases short, with 16 bases between. The germline CDR1 and CDR2 sequences are LGHDT and YNNKEL (reference sequence). This CDR3 contains 16 residues. The CDR3 is CASSQGGRTSTYGYTF. The CDR3 region has the DNA TGTGCCAGCAGCCAAGGGGGGAGGACTAGCACCTATGGCTACACCTTC. The full variable domain, in which reference TRBV3-1 and TRBJ1-2 provide the parts outside the CDR3, is DTAVSQTPKYLVTQMGNDKSIKCEQNLGHDTMYWYKQDSKKFLKIMFSYNNKELIINETVPNRFSPKSPDKAHLNLHINSLELGDSAVYFCASSQGGRTSTYGYTFGSGTRLTVV.

At least ten counts were recorded for this clonotype. This rearrangement joins TRBV5-1 to TRBJ2-3; possible D gene TRBD2, 5 bases. In germline, CDR1 is SGHRS, CDR2 YFSETQ. The CDR3 has 13 residues. CDR3 bases: TGCGCGACCGGGTTAGGAGGACCAGATACGCAGTATTTT. It is translated as CATGLGGPDTQYF.

Written as DNA, the CDR3 is TGTGCCAGCAGTGAACTGGGGACTCGCCAACCCCTCCACTTT. Translation gives CASSELGTRQPLHF. The rearrangement uses TRBV2 and TRBJ1-6, with a tentative D call TRBD1 (5 bases). CDR1 is SNHLY, CDR2 FYNNEI, per germline. V was pared by 2 bases and J by 12 bases, with 14 bases between. This CDR3 spans 14 amino acids.

This chain connects TRBV14 to TRBJ2-5, with a possible D match to TRBD2 (5 bases). Deletions cut 3 bases from V and 3 bases from J, with 8 bases between. The V gene's germline CDR1 is SGHDN and CDR2 FVKESK. There are 13 residues in the CDR3. The CDR3 DNA is TGTGCCAGCAGCCAGCGGGTAAAAGAGACCCAGTACTTC. Protein: CASSQRVKETQYF.

The chain combines TRBV28 with TRBJ1-2, with 7 bases lining up with TRBD1. Trimming at V came to 5 bases and at J to 7 bases, leaving 7 bases not matched to a gene. This CDR3 region has 13 residues. Germline CDR1 and CDR2: MDHEN and SYDVKM. This CDR3 is CASSMTGFFGYTF. CDR3 nucleotide sequence: TGTGCCAGCAGTATGACAGGGTTTTTTGGCTACACCTTC.

This clonotype was observed many times. This chain links TRBV29-1 with TRBJ1-1; no firm D call. Germline CDR1 is SQVTM and CDR2 is ANQGSEA. The CDR3 totals 12 residues. V was cut by 4 bases and J by 8 bases, with 14 bases left in between. As DNA, the CDR3 is TGCAGCGTTGTATCGTACCAGAGAGAAGCTTTCTTT. It encodes CSVVSYQREAFF. Full variable domain (outside the CDR3, taken from reference TRBV29-1 and TRBJ1-1): SAVISQKPSRDICQRGTSLTIQCQVDSQVTMMFWYRQQPGQSLTLIATANQGSEATYESGFVIDKFPISRPNLTFSTLTVSNMSPEDSSIYLCSVVSYQREAFFGQGTRLTVV.

This clonotype was recorded at least ten times. The CDR3 here is CASIYRSWPDNEQFF. The DNA for the CDR3 is TGTGCCAGCATCTACAGGTCCTGGCCCGACAATGAGCAGTTCTTC. The genes are TRBV2 and TRBJ2-1; perhaps TRBD1 as D (5 bases). V dropped 7 bases and J dropped 5 bases, with 18 bases sitting between them. Germline V gene sequence: CDR1 SNHLY, CDR2 FYNNEI. The CDR3 runs to 15 residues.

This chain uses TRBV9 with TRBJ2-7; 10 positions agree with TRBD2. The germline CDR1 and CDR2 sequences are SGDLS and YYNGEE. The V segment lost 4 bases and the J segment 3 bases; nucleotides outside the gene matches: 7. This CDR3 spans 15 amino acids. The CDR3 loop is CASSSPIAGGYEQYF. The CDR3 bases are TGTGCCAGCAGCTCCCCAATAGCGGGAGGCTACGAGCAGTACTTC.

CDR3 sequence (DNA): TGTGCCAGCAGCCCTGAGAATTCACCCCTCCACTTT. This codes for CASSPENSPLHF. The rearrangement joins TRBV7-2 to TRBJ1-6, with D uncertain. This CDR3 is 12 amino acids long. V gave up 5 bases and J gave up 7 bases, with 6 bases separating them. Germline V CDR1 and CDR2: SGHTA, FQGNSA.

In its sample, this clonotype was seen many times. The gene calls are TRBV3-1 and TRBJ1-1; D remains ambiguous. Germline CDR1 LGHDT, CDR2 YNNKEL (reference sequence). Trimming left V 0 bases short and J 9 bases short, with 11 bases between. The CDR3 extends over 13 amino acids. In DNA form, the CDR3 reads TGTGCCAGCAGCCAAGAAACCGGTAGCAAAGCTTTCTTT. Amino acids: CASSQETGSKAFF.

This clonotype was recorded at least ten times. The rearrangement links TRBV7-2 to TRBJ1-2; TRBD1 agrees at 7 bases. The CDR3 is 14 amino acids. CDR1 is SGHTA, CDR2 FQGNSA, per germline. After removal of 4 bases from V and 5 bases from J, the junction contained 7 bases not matched to a gene. The CDR3 coding sequence is TGTGCCAGCAGCTCTACTGACAGGGCATATGGCTACACCTTC. Protein sequence: CASSSTDRAYGYTF.

V usage is TRBV20-1 and J usage is TRBJ1-1, with TRBD1 as a possible D gene (6 bases). V lost 6 bases and J lost 8, with 16 bases in between. Germline loops: CDR1 DFQATT, CDR2 SNEGSKA (reference sequence). This CDR3 is built from 12 residues. CDR3 bases: TGCAGTGCACCCTGGGGGGGCTCGGAAGCTTTCTTT. Amino acids: CSAPWGGSEAFF.

The chain is built from TRBV5-1 and TRBJ1-1; 11 bases align to TRBD1. Trimming at V came to 1 base and at J to 6 bases, leaving 11 bases not matched to a gene. The CDR3 covers 17 residues. Per the germline V gene, CDR1 is SGHRS and CDR2 is YFSETQ. CDR3 loop: CASSLRTGGAPGPEAFF. In DNA, the CDR3 is TGCGCCAGCAGCTTGCGGACAGGGGGCGCGCCGGGCCCTGAAGCTTTCTTT.

This clonotype was seen many times. The chain uses TRBV15 and TRBJ2-1, with 8 bases identical to TRBD2. Germline CDR1 is LNHNV and CDR2 is YYDKDF (reference sequence). The CDR3 consists of 15 residues. Losses at the gene ends were 6 bases for V and 2 bases for J; bases not matched to a gene: 6. Here the CDR3 DNA reads TGTGCCACCAGGCGCGGGAGGCAGACCTACAATGAGCAGTTCTTC. This codes for CATRRGRQTYNEQFF.

In this sample, this clonotype turned up a few times. V usage is TRBV30 and J usage is TRBJ1-3; D is ambiguous. The V gene lost 2 bases and the J gene lost 4 bases, with 6 bases spanning the gap. This CDR3 has 12 amino acids. Germline CDR1 is GTSNPN and CDR2 is SVGIG (reference sequence). CDR3 DNA: TGTGCCTGGAGTCAAATGGGAAACACCATATATTTT. The encoded protein is CAWSQMGNTIYF.

This clonotype has just a few counts. The chain has TRBV5-1 and TRBJ2-7, with 7 nucleotides matching TRBD1. V was clipped by 6 bases and J by 3 bases; unmatched bases: 12. Germline CDR1 reads SGHRS; CDR2 reads YFSETQ. This CDR3 is built from 15 residues. The CDR3 reads CASNQNPGQYYEQYF. As DNA, the CDR3 is TGCGCCAGCAACCAAAACCCGGGACAGTACTACGAGCAGTACTTC.

This clonotype has a count of ten or more. The rearrangement links TRBV5-1 to TRBJ2-1, with TRBD1 identical over 9 bases. Germline V gives CDR1 SGHRS, CDR2 YFSETQ. Unmatched junction bases numbered 12, after V lost 0 bases and J lost 5 bases. CDR3 length equals 18 residues. The CDR3 here is CASSLGTGVGSLHNEQFF. The CDR3 DNA follows: TGCGCCAGCAGCTTGGGGACAGGGGTCGGGAGTCTACACAATGAGCAGTTCTTC. Drawing the rest from reference TRBV5-1 and TRBJ2-1, the complete variable domain is KAGVTQTPRYLIKTRGQQVTLSCSPISGHRSVSWYQQTPGQGLQFLFEYFSETQRNKGNFPGRFSGRQFSNSRSEMNVSTLELGDSALYLCASSLGTGVGSLHNEQFFGPGTRLTVL.

The chain has TRBV15 and TRBJ2-5; possible D gene TRBD2, 7 bases. V dropped 2 bases and J dropped 5 bases, with 15 bases sitting between them. CDR1 LNHNV and CDR2 YYDKDF come from the germline V gene (reference sequence). The CDR3 length is 15 residues. The CDR3 coding sequence is TGTGCCACCAGCAGACCACCTAGGGGGGGGGAGACCCAGTACTTC. Its translation: CATSRPPRGGETQYF.

In this sample, this clonotype turned up a few times. The chain is built from TRBV28 and TRBJ1-5; D may be TRBD1 (6 bases). The V gene's germline CDR1 is MDHEN and CDR2 SYDVKM. Trimming left V 5 bases short and J 1 base short, with 12 bases between. This CDR3 comprises 15 residues. The CDR3 region is CASSGGGVSNQPQHF. In nucleotides, the CDR3 is TGTGCCAGCAGTGGGGGGGGCGTGAGCAATCAGCCCCAGCATTTT.

This clonotype was detected ten times or more. The V and J genes are TRBV28 and TRBJ1-3; no clear D gene. The CDR3 contains 14 residues. V gave up 2 bases and J gave up 0 bases, with 5 bases separating them. Germline V CDR1 and CDR2: MDHEN, SYDVKM. CDR3 nucleotides: TGTGCCAGCAGTTTAGGGTTCTCTGGAAACACCATATATTTT. Its protein product is CASSLGFSGNTIYF.